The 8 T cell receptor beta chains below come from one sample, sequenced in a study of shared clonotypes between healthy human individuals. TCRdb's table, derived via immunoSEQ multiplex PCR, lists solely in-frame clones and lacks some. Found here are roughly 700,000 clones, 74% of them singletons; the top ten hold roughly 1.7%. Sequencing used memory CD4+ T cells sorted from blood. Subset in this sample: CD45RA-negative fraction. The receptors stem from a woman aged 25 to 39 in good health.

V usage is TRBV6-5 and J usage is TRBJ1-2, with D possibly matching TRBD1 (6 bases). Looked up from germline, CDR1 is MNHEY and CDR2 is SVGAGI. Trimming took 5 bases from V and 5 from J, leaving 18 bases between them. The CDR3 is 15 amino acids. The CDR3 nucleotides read TGTGCCAGCAGTCCCGGGGGTGGGGGCGCTTATGGCTACACCTTC. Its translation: CASSPGGGGAYGYTF.

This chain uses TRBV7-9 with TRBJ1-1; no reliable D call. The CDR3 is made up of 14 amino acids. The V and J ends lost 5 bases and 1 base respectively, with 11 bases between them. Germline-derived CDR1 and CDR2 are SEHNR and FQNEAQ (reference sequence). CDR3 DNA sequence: TGTGCCAGCAGCCGAGAGCGGAGGAACACTGAAGCTTTCTTT. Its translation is CASSRERRNTEAFF.

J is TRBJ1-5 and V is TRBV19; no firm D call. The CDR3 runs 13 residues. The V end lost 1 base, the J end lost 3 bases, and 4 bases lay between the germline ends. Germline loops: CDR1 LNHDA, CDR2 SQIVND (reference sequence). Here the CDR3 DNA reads TGTGCCAGTAGTATAGCGAACAATCAGCCCCAGCATTTT. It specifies CASSIANNQPQHF.

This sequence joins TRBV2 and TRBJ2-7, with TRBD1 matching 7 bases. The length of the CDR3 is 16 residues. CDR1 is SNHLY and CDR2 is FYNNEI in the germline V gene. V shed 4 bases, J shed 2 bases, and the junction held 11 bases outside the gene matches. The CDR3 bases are TGTGCCAGCAGTGTCGGGGACAGACTTTCCACCTACGAGCAGTACTTC. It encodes CASSVGDRLSTYEQYF.

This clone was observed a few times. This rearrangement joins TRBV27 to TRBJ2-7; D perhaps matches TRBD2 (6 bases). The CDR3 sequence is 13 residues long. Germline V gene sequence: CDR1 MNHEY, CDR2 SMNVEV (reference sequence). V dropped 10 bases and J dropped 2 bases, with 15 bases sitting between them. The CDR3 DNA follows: TGTGCCACCAGGGACTTTTCAGCCTACGAGCAGTACTTC. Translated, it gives CATRDFSAYEQYF.

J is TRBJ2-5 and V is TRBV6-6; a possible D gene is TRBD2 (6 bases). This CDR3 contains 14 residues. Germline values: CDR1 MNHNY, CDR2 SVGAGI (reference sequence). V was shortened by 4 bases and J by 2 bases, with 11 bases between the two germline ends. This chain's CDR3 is CASSFRDLQETQYF. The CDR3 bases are TGTGCCAGCAGTTTCCGGGACTTGCAAGAGACCCAGTACTTC.

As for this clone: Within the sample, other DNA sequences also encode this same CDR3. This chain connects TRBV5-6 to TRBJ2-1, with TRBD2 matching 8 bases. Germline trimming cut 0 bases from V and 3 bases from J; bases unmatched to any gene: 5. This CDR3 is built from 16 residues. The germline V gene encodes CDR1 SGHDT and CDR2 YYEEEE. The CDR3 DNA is TGTGCCAGCAGCTTGGACAGCGGGAGAATCTACAATGAGCAGTTCTTC. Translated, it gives CASSLDSGRIYNEQFF.

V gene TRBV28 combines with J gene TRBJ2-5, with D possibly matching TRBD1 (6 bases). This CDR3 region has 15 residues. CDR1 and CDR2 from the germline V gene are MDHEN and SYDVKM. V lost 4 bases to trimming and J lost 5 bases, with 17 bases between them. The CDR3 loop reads CASSSAGVVGETQYF. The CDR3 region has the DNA TGTGCCAGCAGTTCGGCAGGGGTGGTGGGGGAGACCCAGTACTTC.